One sample yielded the 27 T cell receptor beta chains listed below, sequenced in a study of blood T cell repertoires in COVID-19. Profiling relied on immunoSEQ multiplex PCR, and the TCRdb table lists in-frame clones only, not all of them. The sample carries 70,000 to 75,000 clones, 70% to 85% recorded once. The sample was peripheral blood. The receptors stem from a man between 65 and 85 years old with acute or convalescent COVID-19.

The genes are TRBV6-5 and TRBJ2-1; 11 bases line up with TRBD2. There are 16 residues in the CDR3. V lost 4 bases to trimming and J lost 0 bases; unmatched junction nucleotides: 2. Germline V CDR1 and CDR2: MNHEY, SVGAGI. CDR3 bases: TGTGCCAGCAGTTCTGGGACTAGCGGCTCCTACAATGAGCAGTTCTTC. Its protein product is CASSSGTSGSYNEQFF.

The V and J genes are TRBV28 and TRBJ2-2, with TRBD2 matching over 12 bases. Per the germline V gene, CDR1 is MDHEN and CDR2 is SYDVKM. CDR3 length: 14 residues. The V gene end was trimmed by 10 bases and the J gene end by 5 bases; junction bases not matched to a gene: 5. CDR3 DNA: TGTGCCATCTCCGGGACTAGCGGGACCGGGGAGCTGTTTTTT. Encoded protein: CAISGTSGTGELFF.

The V and J genes are TRBV7-9 and TRBJ2-1; the match to TRBD2 covers 8 bases. The CDR3 contains 18 residues. Germline V gives CDR1 SEHNR, CDR2 FQNEAQ (reference sequence). V shed 5 bases and J 2 bases; nucleotides not matched to a gene: 14. CDR3 nucleotide sequence: TGTGCCAGCAGCCCGGAGGGGGGACTAGTTAAGGCCTACAATGAGCAGTTCTTC. It specifies CASSPEGGLVKAYNEQFF.

In this sample, this clone turned up once. V usage is TRBV7-2 and J usage is TRBJ2-7; TRBD2 matches at 8 bases. With V trimmed by 3 bases and J by 3 bases, 7 bases remained unmatched. The CDR3 is made up of 15 amino acids. Germline assignment: CDR1 SGHTA and CDR2 FQGNSA. The CDR3 region has the DNA TGTGCCAGCAGCTTGGCGGGAGGTGGGGTCTACGAGCAGTACTTC. As protein: CASSLAGGGVYEQYF.

The chain joins TRBV19 to TRBJ1-1, with D uncertain. Germline V gene sequence: CDR1 LNHDA, CDR2 SQIVND (reference sequence). The length of the CDR3 is 13 residues. The V end lost 5 bases, the J end lost 3 bases, and 10 bases lay between the germline ends. The CDR3: CASSERLDTEAFF. The CDR3 coding sequence is TGTGCCAGTAGTGAGCGTCTTGACACTGAAGCTTTCTTT. Full variable domain (missing parts from reference TRBV19 and TRBJ1-1): DGGITQSPKYLFRKEGQNVTLSCEQNLNHDAMYWYRQDPGQGLRLIYYSQIVNDFQKGDIAEGYSVSREKKESFPLTVTSAQKNPTAFYLCASSERLDTEAFFGQGTRLTVV.

The chain couples TRBV3-1 (or the pseudogene TRBV3-2) to TRBJ2-7; D perhaps matches TRBD1 (5 bases). CDR1 LGHDT and CDR2 YNNKEL come from the germline V gene (reference sequence). V shed 6 bases and J shed 0 bases, with 12 bases lying between them. The CDR3 contains 14 residues. CDR3 DNA: TGTGCCAGCAGTCCTACAGGTGGCTCCTACGAGCAGTACTTC. Amino acids: CASSPTGGSYEQYF.

The chain is built from TRBV21-1 and TRBJ1-5; the D segment call TRBD1 is taken from the table without a DNA check. TRBV21-1 is given as a pseudogene. This CDR3 has 11 residues. The chain's CDR3 is CASSKVAPQHF. The CDR3 DNA follows: TGTGCCAGCAGCAAAGTGGCCCCCCAGCATTTT.

The chain combines TRBV4-2 with TRBJ2-3; D call uncertain. Per the germline V gene, CDR1 is LGHNA and CDR2 is YNFKEQ. V lost 4 bases to trimming and J lost 0 bases, with 11 bases between them. The CDR3 consists of 15 residues. The CDR3, as DNA: TGTGCCAGCAGCCTTGGCAGGTCTAGCACAGATACGCAGTATTTT. This codes for CASSLGRSSTDTQYF.

This chain joins TRBV27 and TRBJ2-7, with a possible D match to TRBD1 (8 bases). Germline V lookup: CDR1 MNHEY, CDR2 SMNVEV (reference sequence). V was trimmed by 6 bases and J by 5 bases, leaving 17 bases between them. CDR3 length equals 14 residues. The CDR3 sequence is CASRTGGEPDEQYF. The CDR3 DNA follows: TGTGCCAGCAGAACAGGGGGGGAGCCGGACGAGCAGTACTTC.

The table lists this clone with a few counts. The CDR3 DNA reads TGTGCCAGCAGCCAAGGGACAGGTCAAGCTTTCTTT. It translates to CASSQGTGQAFF. The chain couples TRBV6-5 to TRBJ1-1; 8 nucleotides align to TRBD1. The J segment lost 9 bases and the V segment lost 6 bases, leaving 6 bases of the junction unmatched. CDR3 size: 12 residues. In germline, CDR1 is MNHEY, CDR2 SVGAGI.

This clone has only a few counts. V usage is TRBV7-9 and J usage is TRBJ2-5, with a tentative D call TRBD2 (5 bases). Trimming pared 3 bases from V and 2 bases from J, leaving 25 bases between. This CDR3 region has 19 residues. Germline V gives CDR1 SEHNR, CDR2 FQNEAQ (reference sequence). The CDR3 nucleotides read TGTGCCAGCAGCTTGATATCAAATGGGGAGTCTGACCTTCAAGAGACCCAGTACTTC. This codes for CASSLISNGESDLQETQYF.

This chain uses TRBV7-2 with TRBJ2-3; 7 nucleotides line up with TRBD1. The CDR3 has 17 amino acids. V lost 1 base, J lost 3 bases, and 10 bases stayed unmatched. From germline, CDR1 is SGHTA and CDR2 FQGNSA. CDR3 in amino acids: CASSLGDSSWGTDTQYF. Here the CDR3 DNA reads TGTGCCAGCAGCTTAGGGGACAGTTCGTGGGGGACAGATACGCAGTATTTT.

This clone was seen a few times. This chain links TRBV24-1 with TRBJ1-6; 7 nucleotides match TRBD1. This CDR3 is 12 amino acids long. After removal of 4 bases from V and 14 bases from J, the junction contained 4 bases not matched to a gene. Looked up from germline, CDR1 is KGHDR and CDR2 is SFDVKD. This CDR3 reads CATSDRDRALHF. CDR3 sequence (DNA): TGTGCCACCAGTGACAGAGACAGGGCCCTCCACTTT.

The rearrangement uses TRBV3-1 (or the pseudogene TRBV3-2) and TRBJ2-4; D ambiguous. The CDR3 loop spans 13 amino acids. The V gene's germline CDR1 is LGHDT and CDR2 YNNKEL (reference sequence). Between the trimmed V and J ends, which lost 4 bases and 3 bases, there was a span of 7 bases. The CDR3 is CASSLSVKNIQYF. The CDR3 nucleotides read TGTGCCAGCAGCCTTTCTGTCAAAAACATTCAGTACTTC.

The genes are TRBV21-1 and TRBJ2-6; whether TRBD2, the table's D call, matches the DNA was not checked. TRBV21-1 is an annotated pseudogene. This CDR3 contains 16 residues. CDR3 DNA: TGTGCCAGCAGCAAAGTAGTCTTCTCTGGGGCCAACGTCCTGACTTTC. As protein: CASSKVVFSGANVLTF.

A single count supports this clone. The rearrangement joins TRBV4-2 to TRBJ1-1; unclear D gene. The CDR3 spans 14 residues. CDR1 and CDR2 (germline): LGHNA, YNFKEQ. Deletions cut 4 bases from V and 1 base from J, with 10 bases between. DNA for the CDR3: TGTGCCAGCAGCCCCCATGGAGCGAACACTGAAGCTTTCTTT. Translating gives CASSPHGANTEAFF.

V is TRBV27 and J is TRBJ1-1; 11 bases agree with TRBD1. Germline V gene lookup returns CDR1 MNHEY and CDR2 SMNVEV (reference sequence). This CDR3 has 16 residues. The junction had 10 bases not matched to a gene; V was cut back by 7 bases and J by 3 bases. The CDR3 sequence: CASNEQGTGGDTEAFF. CDR3 DNA: TGTGCCAGCAACGAACAGGGGACAGGGGGAGACACTGAAGCTTTCTTT.

This chain joins TRBV18 and TRBJ1-1; D not resolved. Germline CDR1 reads KGHSH; CDR2 reads LQKENI. The V and J ends lost 3 bases and 1 base respectively, with 9 bases between them. The CDR3 consists of 14 residues. The DNA of the CDR3 is TGTGCCAGCTCACCCGTTCAGGAGAACACTGAAGCTTTCTTT. Translating it yields CASSPVQENTEAFF.

V and J are TRBV12-3 or TRBV12-4 and TRBJ2-4; maybe TRBD1 (6 bases). V was clipped by 2 bases and J by 13 bases, with 15 bases between them. The CDR3 has 13 amino acids. The CDR3 loop reads CASSLNGDTGQYF. CDR3 nucleotides: TGTGCCAGCAGTTTAAACGGGGACACAGGGCAGTACTTC.

The CDR3 is CASSLDGSSYNEQFF. Written as DNA, the CDR3 is TGTGCCAGCAGCTTAGATGGGAGCTCCTACAATGAGCAGTTCTTC. J is TRBJ2-1 and V is TRBV7-6; possible D gene TRBD2, 5 bases. V lost 1 base, J lost 0 bases, and 7 bases lay in between. The CDR3 is 15 amino acids. Germline-derived CDR1 and CDR2 are SGHVS and FNYEAQ.

This clone showed up just once. The J gene is TRBJ2-7, the V gene TRBV13, with TRBD2 matching over 11 bases. Germline-derived CDR1 and CDR2 are PRHDT and FYEKMQ (reference sequence). The CDR3 extends over 16 amino acids. V lost 6 bases to trimming and J lost 6 bases; unmatched junction nucleotides: 13. The DNA for the CDR3 is TGTGCCAGCAGTTCAAGGAAGGAACTAGCGGGAGTCGAGCAGTACTTC. Its translation: CASSSRKELAGVEQYF.

This sequence joins TRBV6-5 and TRBJ2-7; 12 positions agree with TRBD2. V lost 5 bases, J lost 4 bases, and 6 bases stayed unmatched. The length of the CDR3 is 15 residues. Germline values: CDR1 MNHEY, CDR2 SVGAGI. The CDR3 DNA follows: TGTGCCAGCAGTAATCTAGCGGGAGGGCGGTACGAGCAGTACTTC. This sequence encodes CASSNLAGGRYEQYF.

This clone occurred a few times. V and J are TRBV6-4 and TRBJ1-1; D is uncertain. CDR1 MRHNA and CDR2 SNTAGT come from the germline V gene. The V gene lost 0 bases and the J gene lost 1 base, with 6 bases spanning the gap. CDR3 length: 14 amino acids. This CDR3 reads CASSDSNRNTEAFF. The CDR3, as DNA: TGTGCCAGCAGTGACTCGAATAGGAACACTGAAGCTTTCTTT.

The V gene is TRBV11-1, the J gene TRBJ1-1, with TRBD1 matching over 7 bases. Trimming at V came to 5 bases and at J to 2 bases, leaving 8 bases not matched to a gene. Germline V gene sequence: CDR1 SGHAT, CDR2 FQDESV (reference sequence). CDR3 length equals 15 residues. In DNA form, the CDR3 reads TGTGCCAGCAGCCGAGGGGACAGTCATAACACTGAAGCTTTCTTT. This encodes CASSRGDSHNTEAFF. Drawing the rest from reference TRBV11-1 and TRBJ1-1, the complete variable domain is EAEVAQSPRYKITEKSQAVAFWCDPISGHATLYWYRQILGQGPELLVQFQDESVVDDSQLPKDRFSAERLKGVDSTLKIQPAELGDSAMYLCASSRGDSHNTEAFFGQGTRLTVV.

This rearrangement joins TRBV9 to TRBJ1-4; TRBD1 agrees at 7 bases. With 3 bases clipped from V and 5 bases from J, the junction kept 7 bases outside the gene matches. The CDR3 contains 15 residues. Germline CDR1 is SGDLS and CDR2 is YYNGEE. In DNA, the CDR3 is TGTGCCAGCAGCGAGGACAGGTTGGGGAATGAAAAACTGTTTTTT. This translates into CASSEDRLGNEKLFF.

The J gene is TRBJ1-5, the V gene TRBV6-1; possibly TRBD1 for D (5 bases). The germline V gene encodes CDR1 MNHNS and CDR2 SASEGT. This CDR3 has 16 amino acids. V lost 0 bases, J lost 0 bases, and 9 bases lay in between. CDR3 DNA sequence: TGTGCCAGCAGTGAAGCGAGGACATATAGCAATCAGCCCCAGCATTTT. Amino acid sequence: CASSEARTYSNQPQHF.

The chain uses TRBV28 and TRBJ1-5; 7 nucleotides line up with TRBD1. With 6 bases clipped from V and 2 bases from J, the junction kept 7 bases outside the gene matches. The germline V gene has CDR1 MDHEN and CDR2 SYDVKM. There are 15 residues in the CDR3. The chain's CDR3 is CASSPSGTGNQPQHF. CDR3 sequence (DNA): TGTGCCAGCAGCCCATCCGGGACAGGCAATCAGCCCCAGCATTTT.